A single sample is the source of the 5 T cell receptor beta chains below, sequenced in a study of blood T cell repertoires in COVID-19. Profiled with immunoSEQ multiplex PCR; TCRdb holds only in-frame clones, not every one. The sample records 200,000 to 250,000 clones, about 90% being singletons. The sample consisted of peripheral blood. These TCRs come from a man aged 30 to 45 with COVID-19, enrolled during active disease.

This chain joins TRBV7-2 and TRBJ2-1, with 11 bases matching TRBD2. Trimming removed 1 base from V and 8 bases from J; junction bases left unmatched: 7. Germline V gene lookup returns CDR1 SGHTA and CDR2 FQGNSA. This CDR3 contains 16 residues. CDR3 in DNA: TGTGCCAGCAGCTTAGTTGTGCTAGCGGGAGGTGATGAGCAGTTCTTC. Protein sequence: CASSLVVLAGGDEQFF. Supplemented by reference TRBV7-2 and TRBJ2-1, the full variable domain reads GAGVSQSPSNKVTEKGKDVELRCDPISGHTALYWYRQSLGQGLEFLIYFQGNSAPDKSGLPSDRFSAERTGGSVSTLTIQRTQQEDSAVYLCASSLVVLAGGDEQFFGPGTRLTVL.

This chain's CDR3 is CASSSGQAGTGELFF. CDR3 DNA sequence: TGTGCCAGCAGCTCTGGACAGGCGGGCACCGGGGAGCTGTTTTTT. This chain joins TRBV11-1 and TRBJ2-2; 7 bases map to TRBD1. Trimming at V came to 4 bases and at J to 4 bases, leaving 6 bases not matched to a gene. The CDR3 loop spans 15 amino acids. Germline V gene lookup returns CDR1 SGHAT and CDR2 FQDESV (reference sequence).

This clone was detected only a few times. This chain links TRBV3-1 (or the pseudogene TRBV3-2) with TRBJ2-7; perhaps TRBD1 as D (6 bases). The CDR3 runs to 14 residues. Trimming took off 1 base at V and 6 bases at J, with 13 bases between the two ends. Per the germline V gene, CDR1 is LGHDT and CDR2 is YNNKEL (reference sequence). The CDR3 coding sequence is TGTGCCAGCAGCCAAGGTGGGGGCCTTGGCGAGCAGTACTTC. Protein product: CASSQGGGLGEQYF.

This chain joins TRBV3-1 (or the pseudogene TRBV3-2) and TRBJ1-6; 9 positions match TRBD1. Germline V gives CDR1 LGHDT, CDR2 YNNKEL (reference sequence). The CDR3 has 17 residues. With 3 bases clipped from V and 7 bases from J, the junction kept 10 bases outside the gene matches. CDR3 protein: CASSQDLWDRVNSPLHF. CDR3 in DNA: TGTGCCAGCAGCCAGGACCTCTGGGACAGGGTCAATTCACCCCTCCACTTT.

Concerning this clone itself: The same CDR3 is also encoded by other DNA sequences in this sample. The chain is built from TRBV3-1 (or the pseudogene TRBV3-2) and TRBJ1-2; D is perhaps TRBD1 (6 bases). Germline values: CDR1 LGHDT, CDR2 YNNKEL (reference sequence). The CDR3 extends over 12 amino acids. The germline V and J ends were trimmed by 6 bases and 6 bases, with 11 bases remaining between them. The CDR3: CASSTQGNGYTF. CDR3 DNA sequence: TGTGCCAGCAGTACACAGGGAAATGGCTACACCTTC.